One and the same sample provided the 10 T cell receptor beta chains below, sequenced in a study of regulatory T cells in long-lasting Graves disease. In building TCR beta libraries, iRepertoire HTBI primers were used together with Arm-PCR of CDR3 regions. MiXCR, run by TCRdb on the multiplex PCR reads, gives a single entry per CDR3 protein. Seen here are 200,000 to 250,000 distinct CDR3 sequences, roughly a fifth observed once, and the top ten hold over 11%. Sample time point: newly diagnosed GD, antithyroid drugs for less than 3 months. After RNA was extracted from PBMCs, the TCR library was made from it. This specimen was peripheral blood mononuclear cells (PBMCs), taken at new diagnosis, from a patient treated with antithyroid drugs. These receptors all come from a female donor with Graves disease.

The sample holds many counts of this clonotype. This chain links TRBV15 with TRBJ1-4; D not resolved. V gave up 1 base and J gave up 0 bases, with 9 bases separating them. In germline, CDR1 is LNHNV, CDR2 YYDKDF (reference sequence). This CDR3 has 16 amino acids. The CDR3 DNA is TGTGCCACCAGCAGAGCGTTGGATGCAACTAATGAAAAACTGTTTTTT. Its translation: CATSRALDATNEKLFF.

This clonotype was detected ten times or more. The chain joins TRBV6-1 to TRBJ2-5; D remains ambiguous. The CDR3 has 14 amino acids. The germline CDR1 and CDR2 sequences are MNHNS and SASEGT. Between the trimmed V and J ends, which lost 1 base and 1 base, there was a span of 7 bases. As DNA, the CDR3 is TGTGCCAGCAGTGAAGGTTGGGTCCAAGAGACCCAGTACTTC. Protein product: CASSEGWVQETQYF.

As to this clonotype: A read error may explain this, as a much larger clone is one base away. CDR3 coding DNA: TGTGCCAGCAGCGTAGGGGCTAGCGGGGGGCATTACAATGAGCAGTTCTTC. This gives the protein CASSVGASGGHYNEQFF. The gene calls are TRBV9 and TRBJ2-1; 11 bases map to TRBD2. The CDR3 totals 17 residues. Losses at the gene ends were 0 bases for V and 4 bases for J; bases not matched to a gene: 6. The germline gives CDR1 SGDLS, CDR2 YYNGEE.

This chain connects TRBV6-5 to TRBJ1-4; D is perhaps TRBD1 (6 bases). The CDR3 covers 19 residues. V lost 0 bases and J lost 3, with 20 bases in between. CDR1 is MNHEY and CDR2 is SVGAGI in the germline V gene. The CDR3 bases are TGTGCCAGCAGTTACTCGACCCGCCCGGTCGGGGGCTCTAATGAAAAACTGTTTTTT. Its translation: CASSYSTRPVGGSNEKLFF.

This clonotype occurred many times. CDR3 residues: CASSLGTGVGGYNEQFF. The CDR3 region has the DNA TGTGCCAGCAGTTTAGGGACAGGGGTTGGGGGCTACAATGAGCAGTTCTTC. The chain carries TRBV27 and TRBJ2-1; TRBD1 agrees at 10 bases. J lost 3 bases, V lost 2 bases, and 7 bases had no gene match. This CDR3 is built from 17 residues. The germline V gene encodes CDR1 MNHEY and CDR2 SMNVEV (reference sequence).

The chain combines TRBV30 with TRBJ2-7; D not resolved. The CDR3 totals 12 residues. The V and J ends lost 4 bases and 5 bases respectively, with 12 bases between them. The germline gives CDR1 GTSNPN, CDR2 SVGIG (reference sequence). This CDR3 reads CAWKPITHEQYF. Here the CDR3 DNA reads TGTGCCTGGAAACCAATTACCCACGAGCAGTACTTC.

This clonotype was recorded at least ten times. CDR3 in DNA: TGTGCCAGCAGCCTGGGACAGCATCGCGACGAGCAGTACTTC. Encoded protein: CASSLGQHRDEQYF. The chain links TRBV7-9 to TRBJ2-7, with 7 positions matching TRBD1. V gave up 5 bases and J gave up 5 bases; unmatched junction bases: 9. Per the germline V gene, CDR1 is SEHNR and CDR2 is FQNEAQ (reference sequence). This CDR3 region has 14 residues.

This clonotype was counted ten times or more. The rearrangement uses TRBV4-3 and TRBJ1-5; unclear D gene. The CDR3 loop spans 15 amino acids. Germline assignment: CDR1 LGHNA and CDR2 YSLEER. Trimming shortened V by 0 bases and J by 6 bases, and 12 bases separated the two germline ends. The CDR3 protein is CASSQDLAGFQPQHF. CDR3 DNA sequence: TGCGCCAGCAGCCAAGATCTCGCGGGCTTTCAGCCCCAGCATTTT.

This chain links TRBV11-2 with TRBJ2-1; tentatively, D is TRBD1 or TRBD2 (5 bases each). This CDR3 comprises 11 residues. V was cut by 5 bases and J by 12 bases, with 11 bases left in between. Per germline, CDR1 SGHAT and CDR2 FQNNGV. In DNA, the CDR3 is TGTGCCAGCAGCCCGGGGACGTGGCAGTTCTTC. Protein: CASSPGTWQFF.

In this sample, this clonotype turned up a few times. CDR3: CASSQPPSGRGETQYF. For the CDR3, the DNA is TGTGCCAGCAGCCAACCCCCTAGCGGGAGGGGAGAGACCCAGTACTTC. This sequence joins TRBV6-1 and TRBJ2-5; 12 bases match TRBD2. Germline CDR1 is MNHNS and CDR2 is SASEGT. V gave up 6 bases and J gave up 4 bases; unmatched junction bases: 9. The CDR3 totals 16 residues.